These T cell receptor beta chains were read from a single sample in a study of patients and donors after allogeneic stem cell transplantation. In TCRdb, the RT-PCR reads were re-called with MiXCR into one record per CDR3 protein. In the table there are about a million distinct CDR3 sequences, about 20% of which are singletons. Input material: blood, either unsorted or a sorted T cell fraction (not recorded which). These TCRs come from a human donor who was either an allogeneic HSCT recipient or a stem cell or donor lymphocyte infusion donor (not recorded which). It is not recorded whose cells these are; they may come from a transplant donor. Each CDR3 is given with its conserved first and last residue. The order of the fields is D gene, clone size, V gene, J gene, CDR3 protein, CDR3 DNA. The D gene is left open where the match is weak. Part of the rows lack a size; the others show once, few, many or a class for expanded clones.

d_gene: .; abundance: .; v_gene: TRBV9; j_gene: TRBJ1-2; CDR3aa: CASSVGQSHYGYTF; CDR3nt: TGTGCCAGCAGCGTAGGGCAGAGCCACTATGGCTACACCTTC
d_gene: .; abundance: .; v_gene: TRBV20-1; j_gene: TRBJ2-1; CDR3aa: CSAREKQGQGFLYEQFF; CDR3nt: TGCAGTGCTAGAGAAAAACAGGGCCAAGGGTTCCTCTATGAGCAGTTCTTC
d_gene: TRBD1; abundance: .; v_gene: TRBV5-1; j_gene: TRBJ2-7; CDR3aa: CASSPNVRQGSGEQYF; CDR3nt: TGCGCCAGCAGTCCCAATGTTCGACAGGGGAGCGGCGAGCAGTACTTC
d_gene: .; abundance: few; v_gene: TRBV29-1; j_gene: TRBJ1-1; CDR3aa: CSVDSGWTEAFF; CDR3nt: TGCAGCGTTGATTCAGGTTGGACTGAAGCTTTCTTT
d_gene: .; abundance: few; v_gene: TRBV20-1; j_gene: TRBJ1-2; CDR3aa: CSATPIANYGYTF; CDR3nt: TGCAGTGCTACCCCCATCGCTAACTATGGCTACACCTTC
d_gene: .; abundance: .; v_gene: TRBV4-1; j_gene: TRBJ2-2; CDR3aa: CASSQRLGASDTGELFF; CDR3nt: TGCGCCAGCAGCCAACGGTTGGGGGCGTCGGACACCGGGGAGCTGTTTTTT
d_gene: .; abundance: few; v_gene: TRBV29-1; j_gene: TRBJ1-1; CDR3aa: CSVERTLATEAFF; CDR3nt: TGCAGCGTTGAAAGGACCCTCGCCACTGAAGCTTTCTTT
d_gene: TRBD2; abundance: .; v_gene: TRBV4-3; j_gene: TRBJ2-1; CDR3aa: CASSQAPPSGGDGEQFF; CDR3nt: TGCGCCAGCAGCCAAGCCCCGCCCAGCGGGGGGGATGGTGAGCAGTTCTTC
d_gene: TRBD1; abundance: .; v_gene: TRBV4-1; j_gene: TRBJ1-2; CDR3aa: CASSQDGLKGGGYTF; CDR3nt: TGCGCCAGCAGCCAGGACGGACTGAAAGGGGGCGGCTACACCTTC
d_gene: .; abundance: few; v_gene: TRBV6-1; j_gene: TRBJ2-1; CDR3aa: CASAGAAYNEQFF; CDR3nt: TGTGCCAGCGCGGGGGCTGCGTACAATGAGCAGTTCTTC
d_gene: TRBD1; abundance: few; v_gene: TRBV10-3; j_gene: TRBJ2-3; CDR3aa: CATLTGTVRSSSTDTQYF; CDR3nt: TGTGCCACCCTAACCGGGACAGTCAGGAGTTCTAGCACAGATACGCAGTATTTT
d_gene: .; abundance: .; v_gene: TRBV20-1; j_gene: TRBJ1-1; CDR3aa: CSARDRGITEAFF; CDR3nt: TGCAGTGCTAGAGATAGGGGTATCACTGAAGCTTTCTTT
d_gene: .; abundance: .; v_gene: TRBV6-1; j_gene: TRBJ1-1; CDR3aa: CASSDSLNTEAFF; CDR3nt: TGTGCCAGCAGTGACAGCCTGAACACTGAAGCTTTCTTT
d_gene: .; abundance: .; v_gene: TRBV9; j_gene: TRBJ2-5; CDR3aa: CASSVVGGNSGETQYF; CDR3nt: TGTGCCAGCAGCGTAGTGGGGGGTAACTCCGGCGAGACCCAGTACTTC
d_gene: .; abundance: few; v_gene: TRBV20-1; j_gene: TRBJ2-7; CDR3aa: CSAREVPWSYEQYF; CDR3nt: TGCAGTGCTAGAGAAGTTCCCTGGTCCTACGAGCAGTACTTC
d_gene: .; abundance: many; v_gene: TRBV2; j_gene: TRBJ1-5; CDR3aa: CASSGHPLAQPQHF; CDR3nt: TGTGCCAGCAGTGGACACCCTCTAGCGCAGCCCCAGCATTTT
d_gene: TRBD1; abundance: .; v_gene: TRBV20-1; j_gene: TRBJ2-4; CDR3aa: CSAMDRVGNIQYF; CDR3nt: TGCAGTGCTATGGACAGGGTGGGGAACATTCAGTACTTC
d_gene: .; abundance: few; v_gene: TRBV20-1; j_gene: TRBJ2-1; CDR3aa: CSAREVGGPRINEQFF; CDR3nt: TGCAGTGCTAGAGAGGTGGGGGGGCCTCGAATCAATGAGCAGTTCTTC
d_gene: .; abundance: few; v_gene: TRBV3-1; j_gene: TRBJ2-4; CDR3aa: CASSQEGAQYF; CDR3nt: TGTGCCAGCAGCCAAGAAGGGGCTCAGTACTTC
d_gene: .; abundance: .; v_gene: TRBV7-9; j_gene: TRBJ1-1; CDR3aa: CASSSRSGGAQNTEAFF; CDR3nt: TGTGCCAGCAGCTCAAGATCTGGGGGGGCGCAGAACACTGAAGCTTTCTTT
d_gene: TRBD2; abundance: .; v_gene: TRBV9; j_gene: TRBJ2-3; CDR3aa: CASSVGAGVTDTQYF; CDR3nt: TGTGCCAGCAGCGTGGGAGCGGGAGTCACAGATACGCAGTATTTT
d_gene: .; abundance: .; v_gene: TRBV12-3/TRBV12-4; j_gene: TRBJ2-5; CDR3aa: CASTAPERGETQYF; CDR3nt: TGTGCCAGCACCGCCCCCGAACGCGGAGAGACCCAGTACTTC
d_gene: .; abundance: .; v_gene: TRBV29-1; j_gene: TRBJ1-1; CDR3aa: CSVERGRGSAEAFF; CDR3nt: TGCAGCGTTGAAAGGGGCAGGGGCTCGGCTGAAGCTTTCTTT
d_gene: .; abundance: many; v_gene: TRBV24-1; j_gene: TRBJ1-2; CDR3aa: CATSDHRAHYGYTF; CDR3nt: TGTGCCACCAGTGATCACCGGGCCCACTATGGCTACACCTTC
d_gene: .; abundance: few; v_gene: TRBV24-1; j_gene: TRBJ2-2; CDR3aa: CATSDTNTGELFF; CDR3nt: TGTGCCACCAGTGATACGAACACCGGGGAGCTGTTTTTT
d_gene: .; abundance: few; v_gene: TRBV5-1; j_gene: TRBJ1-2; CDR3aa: CASSITGSWDYGYTF; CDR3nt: TGCGCCAGCAGCATAACAGGCAGCTGGGACTATGGCTACACCTTC
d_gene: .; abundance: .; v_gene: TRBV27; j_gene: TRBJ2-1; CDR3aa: CASSLAGREQFF; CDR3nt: TGTGCCAGCAGTTTAGCGGGCAGGGAGCAGTTCTTC
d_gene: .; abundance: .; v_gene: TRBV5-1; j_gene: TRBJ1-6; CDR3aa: CASSAPERNSPLHF; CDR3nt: TGCGCCAGCAGTGCCCCAGAGCGAAATTCACCCCTCCACTTT
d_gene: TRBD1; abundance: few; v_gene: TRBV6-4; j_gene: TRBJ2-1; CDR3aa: CATRDRGRENEQFF; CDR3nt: TGTGCCACGAGGGACAGGGGGCGTGAGAATGAGCAGTTCTTC
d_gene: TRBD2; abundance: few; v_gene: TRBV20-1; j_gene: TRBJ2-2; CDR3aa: CSAPGLADPGELFF; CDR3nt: TGCAGTGCCCCGGGACTAGCGGACCCCGGGGAGCTGTTTTTT
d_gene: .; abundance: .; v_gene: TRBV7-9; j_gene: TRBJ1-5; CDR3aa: CASSSDKQPQHF; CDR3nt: TGTGCCAGCAGCTCGGATAAGCAGCCCCAGCATTTT
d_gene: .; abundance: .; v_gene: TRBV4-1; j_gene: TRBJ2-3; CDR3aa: CASSQVLLRVRFGDTQYF; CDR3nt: TGCGCCAGCAGCCAAGTGTTGCTGCGGGTCCGGTTTGGGGATACGCAGTATTTT
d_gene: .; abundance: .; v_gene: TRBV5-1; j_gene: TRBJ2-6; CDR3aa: CASSLDSASGANVLTF; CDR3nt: TGCGCCAGCAGCTTGGACAGCGCCTCTGGGGCCAACGTCCTGACTTTC
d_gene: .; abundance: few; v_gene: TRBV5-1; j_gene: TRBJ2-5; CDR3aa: CASSTGVGGETQYF; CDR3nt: TGCGCCAGCAGTACGGGCGTCGGGGGAGAGACCCAGTACTTC
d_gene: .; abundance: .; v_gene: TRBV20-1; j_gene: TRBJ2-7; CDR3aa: CSARDPDSPYEQYF; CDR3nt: TGCAGTGCTAGAGATCCGGACAGTCCCTACGAGCAGTACTTC
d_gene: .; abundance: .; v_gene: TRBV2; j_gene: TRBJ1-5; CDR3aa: CASSEAEDQPQHF; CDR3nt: TGTGCCAGCAGTGAAGCGGAGGATCAGCCCCAGCATTTT